This T cell receptor (beta chain) was found in a study of shared clonotypes between healthy human individuals. V shed 7 bases and J shed 6 bases, with 11 bases lying between them. The germline V gene has CDR1 MNHEY and CDR2 SMNVEV (reference sequence). This CDR3 comprises 12 residues. Original methodology: Owing to the provision of junction-only sequences devoid of quality scores by immunoSEQ, filtering differed. Sequencing was performed with immunoSEQ multiplex PCR; in TCRdb, only in-frame clones are kept and a portion is missing. V, J and clone size were drawn from that table, and D and trimming were deduced from the DNA. This table holds about 680,000 clones, roughly 78% found once. Participating donors were healthy, HIV-negative adults free of recent acute infections or vaccinations. The study separated CD4+ cells into CD45RA+ naive and CD45RA-negative memory subsets. Study-level points and caveats: Tissue TCR repertoires likely differ from these blood-only repertoires.

Note on this clone: The antigen remains unidentified.

This chain connects TRBV27 to TRBJ2-3; possibly TRBD2 for D (5 bases). The source of this sequence is a woman aged 25 to 39 in good health. The material sequenced was memory CD4+ T cells sorted from blood. The subset here: CD45RA-negative fraction. This CDR3 reads CASTGFRDTQYF. DNA of the CDR3: TGTGCCAGCACGGGATTTAGGGATACGCAGTATTTT.